The 13 T cell receptor beta chains below all came from one sample that was sequenced in a study of cytomegalovirus exposure and HLA in healthy donors. The assay was immunoSEQ multiplex PCR, and TCRdb's table has in-frame clones only and misses some. Of 110,000 to 150,000 clones in the sample, around 90% were seen once. The material sequenced was PBMCs. These receptors came from a woman aged 30 to 39 in good health and CMV-seropositive.

This chain joins TRBV27 and TRBJ2-1; TRBD2 might be the D (5 bases). The CDR3 length is 12 residues. Trimming cost V 9 bases and J 4 bases, with 10 bases left between them. From germline, CDR1 is MNHEY and CDR2 SMNVEV (reference sequence). CDR3 in amino acids: CASKSGYNEQFF. The CDR3 DNA sequence: TGTGCCAGTAAAAGCGGATACAATGAGCAGTTCTTC.

The chain joins TRBV27 to TRBJ1-1; D gene ambiguous. Germline V gene lookup returns CDR1 MNHEY and CDR2 SMNVEV (reference sequence). This CDR3 is 14 amino acids long. The ends were cut back, 2 bases at V and 8 bases at J, with 15 bases in the middle. CDR3: CASSLGSDRREAFF. Here the CDR3 DNA reads TGTGCCAGCAGTTTAGGTAGTGACCGGAGGGAAGCTTTCTTT.

The genes are TRBV28 and TRBJ1-1, with D maybe TRBD1 (5 bases). The V and J ends lost 3 bases and 1 base respectively, with 6 bases between them. Germline CDR1 MDHEN, CDR2 SYDVKM. The CDR3 is made up of 13 amino acids. DNA for the CDR3: TGTGCCAGCAGTTTCGGGGGGAACACTGAAGCTTTCTTT. Translation gives CASSFGGNTEAFF.

The chain has TRBV5-6 and TRBJ2-1, with 13 bases that match TRBD2. The germline V gene encodes CDR1 SGHDT and CDR2 YYEEEE. Losses at the gene ends were 7 bases for V and 8 bases for J; bases not matched to a gene: 6. The CDR3 runs to 14 residues. The CDR3 nucleotides read TGTGCCAGCCATCGGACTAGCGGGAGTTATGAGCAGTTCTTC. Translating gives CASHRTSGSYEQFF.

The rearrangement joins TRBV19 to TRBJ2-3; maybe TRBD2 (6 bases). V was clipped by 8 bases and J by 5 bases, with 14 bases between them. The CDR3 sequence is 13 residues long. In germline, CDR1 is LNHDA, CDR2 SQIVND (reference sequence). CDR3 region: CASGARREDTQYF. Written as DNA, the CDR3 is TGTGCCAGTGGGGCGCGGCGGGAAGATACGCAGTATTTT.

This chain uses TRBV4-1 with TRBJ2-1; 9 bases are shared with TRBD1. CDR3 length equals 16 residues. V lost 1 base and J lost 4; bases outside the gene matches: 5. Germline V gives CDR1 MGHRA, CDR2 YSYEKL. CDR3 in DNA: TGCGCCAGCAGCCAAGGAGAGGGACAGGGATACAATGAGCAGTTCTTC. This gives the protein CASSQGEGQGYNEQFF.

V and J are TRBV7-9 and TRBJ2-5; D call uncertain. The germline V gene has CDR1 SEHNR and CDR2 FQNEAQ (reference sequence). V was cut by 5 bases and J by 5 bases, with 12 bases left in between. This CDR3 contains 13 residues. In DNA, the CDR3 is TGTGCCAGCAGCCCGAGGTCTGCGGAGACCCAGTACTTC. This encodes CASSPRSAETQYF.

V is TRBV7-9 and J is TRBJ2-6; a possible D gene is TRBD1 (5 bases). The CDR3 runs 17 residues. The V gene's germline CDR1 is SEHNR and CDR2 FQNEAQ (reference sequence). V shed 0 bases and J shed 0 bases, with 9 bases lying between them. The CDR3 bases are TGTGCCAGCAGCTTAGCCGGCAGGGCCTCTGGGGCCAACGTCCTGACTTTC. It specifies CASSLAGRASGANVLTF.

This chain links TRBV7-3 with TRBJ2-1, with unresolved D. Germline CDR1 is SGHTA and CDR2 is FQGTGA. This CDR3 is built from 14 residues. V dropped 2 bases and J dropped 6 bases, with 11 bases sitting between them. The CDR3 region is CASSLDGWLNEQFF. For the CDR3, the DNA is TGTGCCAGCAGCTTAGATGGCTGGCTCAATGAGCAGTTCTTC.

The rearrangement uses TRBV7-9 and TRBJ1-5, with D possibly being TRBD1 (6 bases). Trimming took 5 bases from V and 4 from J, leaving 12 bases between them. The germline CDR1 and CDR2 sequences are SEHNR and FQNEAQ (reference sequence). CDR3 length equals 14 residues. The DNA of the CDR3 is TGTGCCAGCAGCCTCGGCCAGGGGAATCAGCCCCAGCATTTT. It translates to CASSLGQGNQPQHF. The variable domain in full, with the rest retrieved from reference TRBV7-9 and TRBJ1-5, is DTGVSQNPRHKITKRGQNVTFRCDPISEHNRLYWYRQTLGQGPEFLTYFQNEAQLEKSRLLSDRFSAERPKGSFSTLEIQRTEQGDSAMYLCASSLGQGNQPQHFGDGTRLSIL.

Only one count was recorded for this clone. The V gene is TRBV5-4, the J gene TRBJ1-2; 9 nucleotides line up with TRBD1. Germline V gene sequence: CDR1 SGHNT, CDR2 YYREEE (reference sequence). CDR3 length equals 14 residues. V was pared by 2 bases and J by 2 bases, with 1 base of the junction left unmatched. As DNA, the CDR3 is TGTGCCAGCAGCTTCGGACAGGGGAACTATGGCTACACCTTC. The encoded protein is CASSFGQGNYGYTF.

V is TRBV28 and J is TRBJ2-1, with D perhaps matching TRBD2 (6 bases). The CDR3 totals 14 residues. Trimming pared 5 bases from V and 3 bases from J, leaving 11 bases between. Germline V gene lookup returns CDR1 MDHEN and CDR2 SYDVKM. CDR3 region: CASSVTRIYNEQFF. CDR3 nucleotides: TGTGCCAGCAGTGTGACTAGAATCTACAATGAGCAGTTCTTC.

The V and J genes are TRBV6-1 and TRBJ1-1, with a possible D match to TRBD1 (6 bases). This CDR3 region has 13 residues. V was clipped by 8 bases and J by 1 base, with 11 bases between them. Germline-derived CDR1 and CDR2 are MNHNS and SASEGT. In DNA, the CDR3 is TGTGCCAGCGGCGTGACAGGGAACACTGAAGCTTTCTTT. It yields the protein CASGVTGNTEAFF.